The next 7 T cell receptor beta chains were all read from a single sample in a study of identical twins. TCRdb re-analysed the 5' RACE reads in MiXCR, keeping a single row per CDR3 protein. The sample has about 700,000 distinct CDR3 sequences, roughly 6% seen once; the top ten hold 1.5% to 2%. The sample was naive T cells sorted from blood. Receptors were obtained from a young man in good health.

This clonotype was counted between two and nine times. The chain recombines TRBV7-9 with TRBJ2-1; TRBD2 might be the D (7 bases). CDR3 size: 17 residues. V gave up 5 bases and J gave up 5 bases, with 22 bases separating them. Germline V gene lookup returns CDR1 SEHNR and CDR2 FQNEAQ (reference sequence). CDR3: CASSPRGGLGRNNEQFF. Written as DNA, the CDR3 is TGTGCCAGCAGCCCAAGGGGGGGCCTCGGACGTAACAATGAGCAGTTCTTC.

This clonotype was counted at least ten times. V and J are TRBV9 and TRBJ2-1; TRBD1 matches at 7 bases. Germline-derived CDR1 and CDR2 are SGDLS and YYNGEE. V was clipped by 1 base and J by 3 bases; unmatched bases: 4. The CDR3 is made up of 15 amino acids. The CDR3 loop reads CASSVLGTDYNEQFF. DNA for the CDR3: TGTGCCAGCAGCGTATTAGGGACAGACTACAATGAGCAGTTCTTC.

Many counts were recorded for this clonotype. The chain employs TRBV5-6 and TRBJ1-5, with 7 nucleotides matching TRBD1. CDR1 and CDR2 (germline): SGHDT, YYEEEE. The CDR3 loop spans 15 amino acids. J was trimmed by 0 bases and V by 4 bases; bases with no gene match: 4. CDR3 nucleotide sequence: TGTGCCAGCAGCACAACAGGGGATAGCAATCAGCCCCAGCATTTT. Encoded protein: CASSTTGDSNQPQHF.

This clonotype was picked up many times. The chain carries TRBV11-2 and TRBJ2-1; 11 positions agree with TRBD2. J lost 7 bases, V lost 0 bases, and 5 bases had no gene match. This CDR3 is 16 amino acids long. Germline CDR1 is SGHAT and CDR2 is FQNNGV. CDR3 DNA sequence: TGTGCCAGCAGCTTAGATCTAGCGGGGGGAATAAATGAGCAGTTCTTC. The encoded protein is CASSLDLAGGINEQFF.

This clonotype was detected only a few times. The CDR3 sequence: CASSRRGTSSGNTIYF. Here the CDR3 DNA reads TGTGCCAGCAGCCGCCGCGGGACTTCCTCTGGAAACACCATATATTTT. The chain joins TRBV21-1 to TRBJ1-3. TRBV21-1 is tagged as a pseudogene. This CDR3 is built from 16 residues.

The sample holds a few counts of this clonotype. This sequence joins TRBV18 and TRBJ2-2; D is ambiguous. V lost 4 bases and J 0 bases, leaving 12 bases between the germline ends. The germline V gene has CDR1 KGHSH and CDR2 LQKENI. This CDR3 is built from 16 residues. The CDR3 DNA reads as TGTGCCAGCTCACTTGCTACTCTCGCGAACACCGGGGAGCTGTTTTTT. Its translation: CASSLATLANTGELFF.

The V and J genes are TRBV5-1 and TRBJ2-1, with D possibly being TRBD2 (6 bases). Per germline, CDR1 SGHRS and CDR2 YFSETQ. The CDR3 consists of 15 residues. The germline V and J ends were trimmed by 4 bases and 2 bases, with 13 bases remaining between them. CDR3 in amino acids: CASSPGETPYNEQFF. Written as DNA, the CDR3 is TGCGCCAGCAGCCCGGGGGAAACCCCCTACAATGAGCAGTTCTTC.